A selection of T cell receptor beta chains follows, all from one sample in a study of T-cell memory formation after mild COVID-19. TCRdb re-analysed the 5' RACE reads in MiXCR, keeping a single row per CDR3 protein. The sample yields approximately 210,000 distinct CDR3 sequences, 10% to 13% seen once. Specimen: PBMCs or a T cell subset sorted from them (not recorded which). The receptors originated from a young man who had mild COVID-19 (a few samples of this study predate the infection). Cell type and time point are not known. Each CDR3 is given with its conserved first and last residue. Fields, in order: J gene, D gene, V gene, clone size, CDR3 protein, CDR3 DNA. The D gene is left open where the match is weak. Clone size is given for some rows only: seen once, a few or many times, or a class if the clone is expanded.

J gene: TRBJ1-3; D gene: NA; V gene: TRBV4-2; clone size: NA; CDR3 protein: CASSQDWGFGSGNTIYF; CDR3 DNA: TGTGCCAGCAGCCAAGACTGGGGGTTTGGCTCTGGAAACACCATATATTTT
J gene: TRBJ2-3; D gene: NA; V gene: TRBV4-2; clone size: many; CDR3 protein: CASSQESTTGLATDTQYF; CDR3 DNA: TGTGCCAGCAGCCAAGAGTCGACAACCGGCCTTGCAACAGATACGCAGTATTTT
J gene: TRBJ2-1; D gene: NA; V gene: TRBV30; clone size: few; CDR3 protein: CAWTANYNEQFF; CDR3 DNA: TGTGCCTGGACGGCTAATTACAATGAGCAGTTCTTC
J gene: TRBJ2-3; D gene: TRBD2; V gene: TRBV5-1; clone size: few; CDR3 protein: CASSPRTSGGTDTNTDTQYF; CDR3 DNA: TGCGCCAGCAGCCCACGGACTAGCGGGGGGACGGATACAAACACAGATACGCAGTATTTT
J gene: TRBJ2-1; D gene: NA; V gene: TRBV30; clone size: NA; CDR3 protein: CAWGAGNNEQFF; CDR3 DNA: TGTGCCTGGGGGGCCGGAAACAATGAGCAGTTCTTC
J gene: TRBJ2-7; D gene: NA; V gene: TRBV7-6; clone size: few; CDR3 protein: CASSFLPRGEQYF; CDR3 DNA: TGTGCCAGCAGCTTTCTTCCTCGTGGCGAGCAGTACTTC
J gene: TRBJ2-4; D gene: TRBD2; V gene: TRBV18; clone size: few; CDR3 protein: CASSPTSGEDIQYF; CDR3 DNA: TGTGCCAGCTCACCCACTAGCGGGGAGGACATTCAGTACTTC
J gene: TRBJ2-7; D gene: NA; V gene: TRBV19; clone size: few; CDR3 protein: CASSIVAVLGEQYF; CDR3 DNA: TGTGCCAGTAGTATAGTGGCGGTTCTGGGCGAGCAGTACTTC
J gene: TRBJ1-4; D gene: NA; V gene: TRBV18; clone size: few; CDR3 protein: CASSPTTNEKLFF; CDR3 DNA: TGTGCCAGCTCACCTACGACCAATGAAAAACTGTTTTTT
J gene: TRBJ2-5; D gene: NA; V gene: TRBV24-1; clone size: few; CDR3 protein: CATSDLDTQYF; CDR3 DNA: TGTGCCACCAGTGATTTGGACACCCAGTACTTC
J gene: TRBJ2-1; D gene: NA; V gene: TRBV7-3; clone size: many; CDR3 protein: CASSQTDGSYNEQFF; CDR3 DNA: TGTGCCAGCAGCCAGACAGACGGGTCCTACAATGAGCAGTTCTTC
J gene: TRBJ1-1; D gene: NA; V gene: TRBV5-1; clone size: NA; CDR3 protein: CASSPRPGDTEAFF; CDR3 DNA: TGCGCCAGCAGCCCTAGACCCGGAGACACTGAAGCTTTCTTT
J gene: TRBJ2-3; D gene: TRBD2; V gene: TRBV4-3; clone size: NA; CDR3 protein: CASSQVVSLAGNTQYF; CDR3 DNA: TGCGCCAGCAGCCAAGTCGTAAGTCTAGCGGGGAATACGCAGTATTTT
J gene: TRBJ2-2; D gene: NA; V gene: TRBV28; clone size: few; CDR3 protein: CASSFASANTGELFF; CDR3 DNA: TGTGCCAGCAGTTTTGCCAGTGCGAACACCGGGGAGCTGTTTTTT
J gene: TRBJ2-7; D gene: NA; V gene: TRBV7-2; clone size: few; CDR3 protein: CASSLDRTYEQYF; CDR3 DNA: TGTGCCAGCAGCTTAGACCGGACCTACGAGCAGTACTTC
J gene: TRBJ2-7; D gene: TRBD2; V gene: TRBV9; clone size: few; CDR3 protein: CASSTSGGASQYF; CDR3 DNA: TGTGCCAGCAGCACTAGCGGGGGGGCCTCGCAGTACTTC
J gene: TRBJ1-5; D gene: NA; V gene: TRBV23-1; clone size: NA; CDR3 protein: CASSPFRVGQPQHF; CDR3 DNA: TGCGCCAGCAGTCCCTTCAGGGTCGGTCAGCCCCAGCATTTT
J gene: TRBJ2-3; D gene: NA; V gene: TRBV5-1; clone size: NA; CDR3 protein: CASSLDLSEGDTQYF; CDR3 DNA: TGCGCCAGCAGCTTGGACCTTTCCGAGGGAGATACGCAGTATTTT
J gene: TRBJ1-2; D gene: NA; V gene: TRBV10-3; clone size: few; CDR3 protein: CAIGRGDLLYGYTF; CDR3 DNA: TGTGCCATCGGGAGGGGGGATCTTCTCTATGGCTACACCTTC
J gene: TRBJ2-2; D gene: TRBD1; V gene: TRBV7-9; clone size: few; CDR3 protein: CASSFQGANTGELFF; CDR3 DNA: TGTGCCAGCAGCTTCCAGGGGGCGAACACCGGGGAGCTGTTTTTT
J gene: TRBJ2-3; D gene: NA; V gene: TRBV6-5; clone size: few; CDR3 protein: CASSSPARTDTQYF; CDR3 DNA: TGTGCCAGCAGTTCCCCGGCCCGCACAGATACGCAGTATTTT
J gene: TRBJ2-5; D gene: NA; V gene: TRBV7-2; clone size: NA; CDR3 protein: CASSSSLGMGEETQYF; CDR3 DNA: TGTGCCAGCAGCTCATCACTAGGCATGGGGGAAGAGACCCAGTACTTC
J gene: TRBJ2-7; D gene: TRBD1; V gene: TRBV10-3; clone size: NA; CDR3 protein: CAISEGTGIRYEQYF; CDR3 DNA: TGTGCCATCAGTGAAGGGACAGGGATTCGCTACGAGCAGTACTTC
J gene: TRBJ2-5; D gene: NA; V gene: TRBV6-5; clone size: NA; CDR3 protein: CASSYGGAQETQYF; CDR3 DNA: TGTGCCAGCAGTTACGGGGGGGCCCAAGAGACCCAGTACTTC
J gene: TRBJ2-3; D gene: NA; V gene: TRBV9; clone size: few; CDR3 protein: CASSVDALLTDTQYF; CDR3 DNA: TGTGCCAGCAGCGTAGACGCCCTCCTCACAGATACGCAGTATTTT
J gene: TRBJ2-6; D gene: NA; V gene: TRBV18; clone size: few; CDR3 protein: CASSGTGTSGANVLTF; CDR3 DNA: TGTGCCAGCTCCGGCACGGGGACGTCTGGGGCCAACGTCCTGACTTTC
J gene: TRBJ2-3; D gene: NA; V gene: TRBV6-1; clone size: NA; CDR3 protein: CASSEWAGSQDHTDTQYF; CDR3 DNA: TGTGCCAGCAGTGAATGGGCAGGGAGCCAAGACCACACAGATACGCAGTATTTT
J gene: TRBJ2-5; D gene: TRBD1; V gene: TRBV9; clone size: many; CDR3 protein: CASSARTGWVETQYF; CDR3 DNA: TGTGCCAGCAGCGCCCGGACAGGGTGGGTTGAGACCCAGTACTTC
J gene: TRBJ1-1; D gene: NA; V gene: TRBV6-2/TRBV6-3; clone size: NA; CDR3 protein: CASSWDTDYTEAFF; CDR3 DNA: TGTGCCAGCAGTTGGGACACGGACTACACTGAAGCTTTCTTT
J gene: TRBJ2-6; D gene: NA; V gene: TRBV6-5; clone size: few; CDR3 protein: CASNSGSGANVLTF; CDR3 DNA: TGTGCCAGCAACTCAGGGTCTGGGGCCAACGTCCTGACTTTC
J gene: TRBJ2-7; D gene: NA; V gene: TRBV5-1; clone size: NA; CDR3 protein: CASSLEGGAYEQYF; CDR3 DNA: TGCGCCAGCAGCTTGGAGGGGGGCGCCTACGAGCAGTACTTC
J gene: TRBJ2-2; D gene: NA; V gene: TRBV5-1; clone size: NA; CDR3 protein: CASSPDRSNTGELFF; CDR3 DNA: TGCGCCAGCAGCCCGGACAGATCGAACACCGGGGAGCTGTTTTTT
J gene: TRBJ1-1; D gene: NA; V gene: TRBV7-2; clone size: NA; CDR3 protein: CASSLKFLGTEAFF; CDR3 DNA: TGTGCCAGCAGCTTAAAATTCCTAGGCACTGAAGCTTTCTTT
J gene: TRBJ2-5; D gene: NA; V gene: TRBV6-2/TRBV6-3; clone size: few; CDR3 protein: CASSQAGEETQYF; CDR3 DNA: TGTGCCAGCAGTCAAGCCGGTGAAGAGACCCAGTACTTC
J gene: TRBJ1-6; D gene: TRBD1; V gene: TRBV3-1; clone size: few; CDR3 protein: CASSQDARQGRWSPLHF; CDR3 DNA: TGTGCCAGCAGCCAGGACGCACGACAGGGTCGATGGTCACCCCTCCACTTT
J gene: TRBJ2-5; D gene: NA; V gene: TRBV6-5; clone size: NA; CDR3 protein: CASSDPLGKETQYF; CDR3 DNA: TGTGCCAGCAGTGACCCCCTGGGGAAAGAGACCCAGTACTTC
J gene: TRBJ2-7; D gene: NA; V gene: TRBV20-1; clone size: NA; CDR3 protein: CSAKQGPSRWSSYEQYF; CDR3 DNA: TGCAGTGCGAAACAGGGACCGTCCCGTTGGAGCTCCTACGAGCAGTACTTC
J gene: TRBJ2-2; D gene: TRBD2; V gene: TRBV12-5; clone size: few; CDR3 protein: CASGLAPTSGGPPSGELFF; CDR3 DNA: TGTGCTAGTGGTTTGGCCCCGACTAGCGGGGGGCCCCCGTCCGGGGAGCTGTTTTTT
J gene: TRBJ2-3; D gene: NA; V gene: TRBV20-1; clone size: NA; CDR3 protein: CSARLDLYDTQYF; CDR3 DNA: TGCAGTGCCCGACTAGATTTATATGATACGCAGTATTTT
J gene: TRBJ1-1; D gene: NA; V gene: TRBV2; clone size: NA; CDR3 protein: CASSELPENTEAFF; CDR3 DNA: TGTGCCAGCAGTGAACTTCCTGAGAACACTGAAGCTTTCTTT
J gene: TRBJ1-2; D gene: TRBD1; V gene: TRBV30; clone size: few; CDR3 protein: CAWSRVRQGHGYTF; CDR3 DNA: TGTGCCTGGAGTAGGGTTCGACAGGGCCATGGCTACACCTTC
J gene: TRBJ2-5; D gene: NA; V gene: TRBV11-2; clone size: many; CDR3 protein: CASSFIPPGIPQYF; CDR3 DNA: TGTGCCAGCAGCTTCATACCTCCGGGTATCCCCCAGTACTTC
J gene: TRBJ1-2; D gene: NA; V gene: TRBV5-1; clone size: NA; CDR3 protein: CASNFGGRYGYTF; CDR3 DNA: TGCGCCAGCAATTTCGGGGGAAGGTATGGCTACACCTTC
J gene: TRBJ2-2; D gene: NA; V gene: TRBV5-1; clone size: many; CDR3 protein: CASRPTGNTGELFF; CDR3 DNA: TGCGCCAGCAGGCCGACAGGGAACACCGGGGAGCTGTTTTTT
J gene: TRBJ2-1; D gene: TRBD1; V gene: TRBV15; clone size: few; CDR3 protein: CATSSRGRDEQFF; CDR3 DNA: TGTGCCACCAGCAGCAGGGGGCGGGATGAGCAGTTCTTC